This T cell receptor (beta chain) was captured by sequencing in a study of early T cells in non-severe SARS-CoV-2 infection. Study-level background: The study sequenced bulk RNA from unsorted whole blood, with chains unpaired.

From germline, CDR1 is SGHTA and CDR2 FQGTGA. CDR3 length: 14 amino acids. The ends lost 1 base at V and 2 bases at J; junction bases unmatched: 2. The protocol attached unique molecular identifiers to individual cDNA molecules. One entry per CDR3 protein results from TCRdb running MiXCR on the 5' RACE reads. The sample lists under 95,000 distinct CDR3 sequences; approximately 12% were seen once. This clonotype was seen a few times. This sequence joins TRBV7-3 and TRBJ2-7; 7 positions agree with TRBD2. Sample: whole blood. This clonotype originated in an adult who was a healthcare worker with PCR-confirmed SARS-CoV-2 infection or an uninfected control (not recorded which). This CDR3 reads CASSLSAGAYEQYF. Written as DNA, the CDR3 is TGTGCCAGCAGCTTAAGCGCGGGGGCCTACGAGCAGTACTTC.